This record looks at one T cell receptor beta chain sequence and its context. Its antigen is unidentified. The V gene's germline CDR1 is ENHRY and CDR2 SYGVKD. V was shortened by 0 bases and J by 0 bases, with 15 bases between the two germline ends. The CDR3 runs 17 residues. Using its own MiXCR run on the reads, TCRdb lists one record per CDR3 protein. Here the sample spans hundreds of thousands of distinct CDR3 sequences, roughly 30% being singletons. These data originate in a study of T cell repertoires in cytomegalovirus infection. Study at large: Signatures in public TCR beta sequences pointed to both CMV infection and matching HLA type.

Sequencing was performed on cultured CD8+ T cells from PBMCs, taken from culture after CMV antigen stimulation. This TCR was sampled from a human donor in good health (CMV status not recorded). Some clones in this sample may be carry-over from other donors' samples. The rearrangement links TRBV10-3 to TRBJ2-7, with no clear D. In nucleotides, the CDR3 is TGTGCCATCAGTGAGTCTTTCTTGATTCCCCTCTCCTACGAGCAGTACGTC. Amino acids: CAISESFLIPLSYEQYV.